The rows below give T cell receptor beta chains drawn from one sample of a study of cytomegalovirus exposure and HLA in healthy donors. Profiled with immunoSEQ multiplex PCR; TCRdb holds only in-frame clones, not every one. The sample has 130,000 or so clones, 50% to 80% seen once. What was sequenced was PBMCs. Receptors originate from a woman in her thirties or forties in good health and CMV-seropositive. Each CDR3 is given with its conserved first and last residue. Fields, in order: clone size, J gene, V gene, D gene, CDR3 protein, CDR3 DNA. The D gene is left open where the match is weak. The listing skips clone size in some rows; elsewhere it reads once, few, many or a size class.

abundance: few; j_gene: TRBJ2-2; v_gene: TRBV6-4; d_gene: TRBD2; CDR3aa: CASSGRGDTGELFF; CDR3nt: TGTGCCAGCAGCGGACGGGGGGACACCGGGGAGCTGTTTTTT
abundance: few; j_gene: TRBJ2-7; v_gene: TRBV7-9; d_gene: TRBD1; CDR3aa: CASSSTGNSYEQYF; CDR3nt: TGTGCCAGCAGCTCGACAGGGAACTCCTACGAGCAGTACTTC
abundance: .; j_gene: TRBJ2-3; v_gene: TRBV7-9; d_gene: .; CDR3aa: CASSWDPLRDSLGDTQYF; CDR3nt: TGTGCCAGCAGCTGGGACCCACTTAGGGACTCACTTGGGGATACGCAGTATTTT
abundance: once; j_gene: TRBJ2-2; v_gene: TRBV7-6; d_gene: TRBD2; CDR3aa: CASSLFPSGMRGELFF; CDR3nt: TGTGCCAGCAGCTTATTTCCTAGCGGGATGCGTGGGGAGCTGTTTTTT
abundance: few; j_gene: TRBJ2-1; v_gene: TRBV7-9; d_gene: .; CDR3aa: CASSPLGGGGSNEQFF; CDR3nt: TGTGCCAGCAGCCCTCTTGGGGGCGGGGGATCGAATGAGCAGTTCTTC
abundance: .; j_gene: TRBJ2-6; v_gene: TRBV5-6; d_gene: .; CDR3aa: CASSEERGSGANVLTF; CDR3nt: TGTGCCAGCAGCGAGGAACGGGGCTCTGGGGCCAACGTCCTGACTTTC
abundance: few; j_gene: TRBJ2-3; v_gene: TRBV27; d_gene: .; CDR3aa: CASTPAARDTQYF; CDR3nt: TGTGCCAGCACCCCGGCGGCCCGAGATACGCAGTATTTT
abundance: few; j_gene: TRBJ2-5; v_gene: TRBV9; d_gene: .; CDR3aa: CASSAAGVKETQYF; CDR3nt: TGTGCCAGCAGCGCAGCAGGGGTAAAGGAGACCCAGTACTTC
abundance: .; j_gene: TRBJ1-3; v_gene: TRBV9; d_gene: TRBD1; CDR3aa: CASSARDSGLSGNTIYF; CDR3nt: TGTGCCAGCAGCGCCCGGGACAGCGGCCTCTCTGGAAACACCATATATTTT
abundance: .; j_gene: TRBJ1-2; v_gene: TRBV7-9; d_gene: TRBD1; CDR3aa: CSSSSDRHDSDYGYTF; CDR3nt: TGTTCCAGCAGCTCGGACAGGCACGACTCTGACTATGGCTACACCTTC
abundance: .; j_gene: TRBJ2-1; v_gene: TRBV5-1; d_gene: TRBD2; CDR3aa: CASSLGLAGGVNEQFF; CDR3nt: TGCGCCAGCAGCTTGGGACTAGCGGGAGGTGTAAATGAGCAGTTCTTC
abundance: once; j_gene: TRBJ1-1; v_gene: TRBV11-3; d_gene: TRBD1; CDR3aa: CASSLPLTGSTEAFF; CDR3nt: TGTGCCAGCAGCTTACCCCTGACAGGGAGCACTGAAGCTTTCTTT
abundance: .; j_gene: TRBJ2-5; v_gene: TRBV2; d_gene: .; CDR3aa: CASRMSGNQETQYF; CDR3nt: TGTGCCAGCAGGATGAGTGGTAACCAAGAGACCCAGTACTTC
abundance: .; j_gene: TRBJ2-2; v_gene: TRBV5-6; d_gene: TRBD1; CDR3aa: CASSVIPGQVGTGELFF; CDR3nt: TGTGCCAGCAGCGTGATCCCGGGACAGGTGGGCACCGGGGAGCTGTTTTTT
abundance: once; j_gene: TRBJ1-1; v_gene: TRBV10-3; d_gene: .; CDR3aa: CAIRAPGTEAFF; CDR3nt: TGTGCCATCAGGGCTCCGGGGACTGAAGCTTTCTTT
abundance: .; j_gene: TRBJ2-5; v_gene: TRBV6-5; d_gene: TRBD2; CDR3aa: CASSNGLGLQETQYF; CDR3nt: TGTGCCAGCAGTAATGGACTAGGCCTTCAAGAGACCCAGTACTTC
abundance: few; j_gene: TRBJ1-1; v_gene: TRBV6-1; d_gene: TRBD1; CDR3aa: CASSVGQGAPRTEAFF; CDR3nt: TGTGCCAGCAGTGTGGGACAGGGGGCTCCTCGCACTGAAGCTTTCTTT
abundance: .; j_gene: TRBJ2-7; v_gene: TRBV7-9; d_gene: TRBD1; CDR3aa: CASSSGQGAGEQYF; CDR3nt: TGTGCCAGCAGCTCAGGGCAGGGGGCGGGAGAGCAGTACTTC
abundance: .; j_gene: TRBJ2-2; v_gene: TRBV9; d_gene: TRBD2; CDR3aa: CASSVRLAGNTGELFF; CDR3nt: TGTGCCAGCAGCGTACGACTAGCGGGAAACACCGGGGAGCTGTTTTTT
abundance: .; j_gene: TRBJ2-7; v_gene: TRBV27; d_gene: TRBD1; CDR3aa: CASSWTGSFEQYF; CDR3nt: TGTGCCAGCAGTTGGACAGGGAGCTTCGAGCAGTACTTC
abundance: .; j_gene: TRBJ1-2; v_gene: TRBV30; d_gene: .; CDR3aa: CAWMGGDYGYTF; CDR3nt: TGTGCCTGGATGGGGGGAGACTATGGCTACACCTTC
abundance: .; j_gene: TRBJ2-7; v_gene: TRBV6-1; d_gene: TRBD1; CDR3aa: CASRDRSFYEQYF; CDR3nt: TGTGCCAGCAGGGACAGGTCGTTCTACGAGCAGTACTTC
abundance: .; j_gene: TRBJ2-1; v_gene: TRBV2; d_gene: TRBD1; CDR3aa: CANRDRGSLGSVGPNEQFF; CDR3nt: TGTGCCAACCGGGACAGGGGATCACTTGGGTCGGTGGGACCCAATGAGCAGTTCTTC
abundance: .; j_gene: TRBJ2-7; v_gene: TRBV27; d_gene: TRBD1; CDR3aa: CASSSLGQGAQEQYF; CDR3nt: TGTGCCAGCAGTTCCCTGGGACAGGGGGCTCAGGAGCAGTACTTC
abundance: .; j_gene: TRBJ2-2; v_gene: TRBV30; d_gene: .; CDR3aa: CAWSYTGELSF; CDR3nt: TGTGCCTGGAGTTACACCGGGGAGCTGTCTTTT